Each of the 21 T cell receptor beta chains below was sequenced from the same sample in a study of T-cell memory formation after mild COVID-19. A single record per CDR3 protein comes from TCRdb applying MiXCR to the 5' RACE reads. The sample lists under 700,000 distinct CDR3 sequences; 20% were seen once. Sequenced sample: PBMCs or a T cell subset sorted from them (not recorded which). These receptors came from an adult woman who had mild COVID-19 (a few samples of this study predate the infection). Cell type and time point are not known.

CDR3 nucleotide sequence: TGTGCCAGCAGCGGCGGGGTTGGCGCAGATACGCAGTATTTT. Translated, it gives CASSGGVGADTQYF. This chain connects TRBV9 to TRBJ2-3; D is possibly TRBD2 (6 bases). V shed 3 bases and J shed 4 bases, with 12 bases lying between them. Germline assignment: CDR1 SGDLS and CDR2 YYNGEE. The CDR3 runs 14 residues.

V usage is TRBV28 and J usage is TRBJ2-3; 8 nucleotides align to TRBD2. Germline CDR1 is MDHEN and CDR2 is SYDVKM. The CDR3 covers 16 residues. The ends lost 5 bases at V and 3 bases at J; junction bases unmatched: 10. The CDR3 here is CASSKIAGMLTDTQYF. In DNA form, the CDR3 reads TGTGCCAGCAGTAAGATAGCGGGGATGTTAACAGATACGCAGTATTTT.

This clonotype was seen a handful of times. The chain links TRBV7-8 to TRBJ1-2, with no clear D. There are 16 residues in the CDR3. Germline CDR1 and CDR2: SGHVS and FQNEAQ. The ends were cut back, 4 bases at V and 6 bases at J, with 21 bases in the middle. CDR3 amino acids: CASSSQRWRVSDGYTF. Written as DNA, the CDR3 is TGTGCCAGCAGCTCCCAAAGGTGGAGGGTTTCGGATGGCTACACCTTC.

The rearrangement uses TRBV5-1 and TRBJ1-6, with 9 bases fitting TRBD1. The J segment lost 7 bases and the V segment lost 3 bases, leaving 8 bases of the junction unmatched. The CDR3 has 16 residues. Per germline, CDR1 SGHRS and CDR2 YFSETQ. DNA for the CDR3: TGCGCCAGCAGCTCAGATACAGGGGGCTGGAATTCACCCCTCCACTTT. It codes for CASSSDTGGWNSPLHF.

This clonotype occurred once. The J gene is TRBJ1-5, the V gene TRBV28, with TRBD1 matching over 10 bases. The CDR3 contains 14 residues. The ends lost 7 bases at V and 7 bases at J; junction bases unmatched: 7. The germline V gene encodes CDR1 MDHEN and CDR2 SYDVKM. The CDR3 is CASNLRQGAQPQHF. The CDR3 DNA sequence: TGTGCCAGCAATCTCCGACAGGGGGCGCAGCCCCAGCATTTT.

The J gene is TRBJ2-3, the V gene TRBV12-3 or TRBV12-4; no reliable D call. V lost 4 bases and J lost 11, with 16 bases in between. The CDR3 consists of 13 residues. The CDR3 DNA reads TGTGCCAGCAGTTCTTCCCGGCAATGGAGGCAGTATTTT. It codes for CASSSSRQWRQYF.

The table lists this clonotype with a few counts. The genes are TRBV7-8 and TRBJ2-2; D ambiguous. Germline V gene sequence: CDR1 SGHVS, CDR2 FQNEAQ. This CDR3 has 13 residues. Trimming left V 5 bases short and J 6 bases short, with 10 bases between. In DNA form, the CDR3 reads TGTGCCAGCAGCCCTAGGATGGCCGGGGAGCTGTTTTTT. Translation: CASSPRMAGELFF.

The CDR3 reads CASSQDKNANTGELFF. As DNA, the CDR3 is TGCGCCAGCAGCCAAGATAAGAACGCGAACACCGGGGAGCTGTTTTTT. The chain is built from TRBV4-1 and TRBJ2-2; D is ambiguous. V was pared by 0 bases and J by 0 bases, with 8 bases between. The length of the CDR3 is 16 residues. Germline V gene data show CDR1 as MGHRA and CDR2 as YSYEKL.

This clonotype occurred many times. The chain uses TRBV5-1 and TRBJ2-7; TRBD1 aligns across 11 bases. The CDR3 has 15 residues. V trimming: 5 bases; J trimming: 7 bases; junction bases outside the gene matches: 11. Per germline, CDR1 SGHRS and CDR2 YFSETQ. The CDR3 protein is CASREGQGASWEQYF. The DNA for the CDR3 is TGCGCCAGCAGGGAAGGACAGGGGGCTTCGTGGGAGCAGTACTTC.

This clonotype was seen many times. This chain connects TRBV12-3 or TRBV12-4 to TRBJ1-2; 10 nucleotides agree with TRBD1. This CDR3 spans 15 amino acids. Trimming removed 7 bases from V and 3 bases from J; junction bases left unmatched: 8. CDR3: CASNGGTGEHYGYTF. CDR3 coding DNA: TGTGCCAGCAACGGGGGGACAGGGGAGCACTATGGCTACACCTTC.

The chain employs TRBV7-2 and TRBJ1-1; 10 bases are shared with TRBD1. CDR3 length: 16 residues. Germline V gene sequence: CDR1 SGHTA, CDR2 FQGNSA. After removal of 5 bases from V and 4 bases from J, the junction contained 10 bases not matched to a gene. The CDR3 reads CASSPLPGQGTTEAFF. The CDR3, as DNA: TGTGCCAGCAGCCCCTTACCGGGACAGGGGACCACTGAAGCTTTCTTT.

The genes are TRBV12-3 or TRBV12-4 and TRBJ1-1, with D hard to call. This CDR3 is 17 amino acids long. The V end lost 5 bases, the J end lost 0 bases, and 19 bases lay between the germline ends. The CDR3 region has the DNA TGTGCCAGCAGTATCCACCGGGGTTGGGCTTTGAACACTGAAGCTTTCTTT. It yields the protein CASSIHRGWALNTEAFF.

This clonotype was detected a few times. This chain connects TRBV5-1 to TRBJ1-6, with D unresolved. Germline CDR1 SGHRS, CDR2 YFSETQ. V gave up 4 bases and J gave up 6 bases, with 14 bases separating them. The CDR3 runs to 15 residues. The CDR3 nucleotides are TGCGCCAGCAGCCCGGGCGGGGTAGGTAATTCACCCCTCCACTTT. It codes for CASSPGGVGNSPLHF.

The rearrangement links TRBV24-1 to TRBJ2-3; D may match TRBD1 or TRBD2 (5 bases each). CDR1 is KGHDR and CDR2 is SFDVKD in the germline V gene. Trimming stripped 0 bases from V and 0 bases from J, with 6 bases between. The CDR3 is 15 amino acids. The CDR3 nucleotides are TGTGCCACCAGTGATTTGGGGGGAAGCACAGATACGCAGTATTTT. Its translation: CATSDLGGSTDTQYF.

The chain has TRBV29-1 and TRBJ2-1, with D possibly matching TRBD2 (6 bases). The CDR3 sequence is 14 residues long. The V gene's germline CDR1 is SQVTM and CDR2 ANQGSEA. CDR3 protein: CSRCGVTSYDEQFF. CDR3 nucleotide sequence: TGCAGTCGTTGCGGGGTCACCTCGTACGATGAGCAGTTCTTC.

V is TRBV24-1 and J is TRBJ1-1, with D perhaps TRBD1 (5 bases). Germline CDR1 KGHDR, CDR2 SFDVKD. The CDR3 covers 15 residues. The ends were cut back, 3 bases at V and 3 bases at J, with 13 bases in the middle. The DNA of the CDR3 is TGTGCCACCAGTGATCCAGGGAGGGGACACACTGAAGCTTTCTTT. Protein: CATSDPGRGHTEAFF.

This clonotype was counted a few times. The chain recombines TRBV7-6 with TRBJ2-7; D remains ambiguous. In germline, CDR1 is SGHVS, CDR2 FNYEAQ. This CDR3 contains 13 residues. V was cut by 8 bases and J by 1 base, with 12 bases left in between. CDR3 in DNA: TGTGCCAGCGGTTCCCAAGGGTCCTACGAGCAGTACTTC. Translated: CASGSQGSYEQYF. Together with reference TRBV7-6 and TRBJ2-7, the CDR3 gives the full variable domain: GAGVSQSPRYKVTKRGQDVALRCDPISGHVSLYWYRQALGQGPEFLTYFNYEAQQDKSGLPNDRFSAERPEGSISTLTIQRTEQRDSAMYRCASGSQGSYEQYFGPGTRLTVT.

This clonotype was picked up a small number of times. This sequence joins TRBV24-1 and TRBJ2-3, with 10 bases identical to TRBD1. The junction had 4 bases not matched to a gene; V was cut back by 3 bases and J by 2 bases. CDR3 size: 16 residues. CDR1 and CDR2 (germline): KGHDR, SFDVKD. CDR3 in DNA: TGTGCCACCAGTGATGCGGGACAGGGGATCACAGATACGCAGTATTTT. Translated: CATSDAGQGITDTQYF.

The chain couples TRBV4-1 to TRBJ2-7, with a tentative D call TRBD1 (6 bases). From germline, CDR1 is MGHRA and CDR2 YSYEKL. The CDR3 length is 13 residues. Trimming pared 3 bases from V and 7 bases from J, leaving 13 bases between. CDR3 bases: TGCGCCAGCAGCCAGGACAGATTGGGGGAGCAGTACTTC. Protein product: CASSQDRLGEQYF.

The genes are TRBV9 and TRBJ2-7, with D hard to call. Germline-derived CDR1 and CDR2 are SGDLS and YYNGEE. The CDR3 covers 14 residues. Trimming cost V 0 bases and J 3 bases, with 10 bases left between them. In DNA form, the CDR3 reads TGTGCCAGCAGCGTAGCTTCAGGCCACTACGAGCAGTACTTC. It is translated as CASSVASGHYEQYF.

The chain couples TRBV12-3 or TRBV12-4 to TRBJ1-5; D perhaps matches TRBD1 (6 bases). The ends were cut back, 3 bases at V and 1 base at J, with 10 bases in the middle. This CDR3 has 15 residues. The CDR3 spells CASSFVTGSNQPQHF. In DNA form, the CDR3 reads TGTGCCAGCAGTTTTGTAACAGGGAGCAATCAGCCCCAGCATTTT.